These 6 T cell receptor beta chains originate from one sample sequenced in a study of blood T cell repertoires in COVID-19. The protocol was immunoSEQ multiplex PCR, while the TCRdb copy is restricted to in-frame clones and leaves out a portion. The sample yields about 170,000 clones, roughly 85% seen once. Sequences were obtained from PBMCs or T cells enriched from blood (not recorded which). Receptors originate from a woman in her forties or fifties who had recovered from COVID-19.

This clone was observed a single time. This chain joins TRBV19 and TRBJ1-5, with 8 nucleotides matching TRBD1. Germline CDR1 reads LNHDA; CDR2 reads SQIVND (reference sequence). The CDR3 consists of 15 residues. The J segment lost 4 bases and the V segment lost 6 bases, leaving 8 bases of the junction unmatched. The CDR3 loop reads CASRDGQGINQPQHF. The CDR3 DNA follows: TGTGCCAGTAGAGACGGACAGGGCATAAATCAGCCCCAGCATTTT. Looking up the rest from reference TRBV19 and TRBJ1-5 gives the full variable domain: DGGITQSPKYLFRKEGQNVTLSCEQNLNHDAMYWYRQDPGQGLRLIYYSQIVNDFQKGDIAEGYSVSREKKESFPLTVTSAQKNPTAFYLCASRDGQGINQPQHFGDGTRLSIL.

The chain carries TRBV30 and TRBJ1-5; 7 bases are a match to TRBD1. Trimming cost V 3 bases and J 7 bases; bases outside gene matches: 9. CDR3 length equals 14 residues. Per germline, CDR1 GTSNPN and CDR2 SVGIG (reference sequence). CDR3 bases: TGTGCCTGGAGCCCGAGACAGGGCGGCCAGCCCCAGCATTTT. Translation: CAWSPRQGGQPQHF.

This clone turned up a few times. The V call is TRBV5-1, the J call TRBJ1-4, with D maybe TRBD1 (6 bases). CDR1 is SGHRS and CDR2 is YFSETQ in the germline V gene. The CDR3 is 15 amino acids. V shed 7 bases and J shed 2 bases, with 15 bases lying between them. For the CDR3, the DNA is TGCGCCAGCTGGGGGCAGCGCGCGACTAATGAAAAACTGTTTTTT. It specifies CASWGQRATNEKLFF.

The chain recombines TRBV7-2 with TRBJ1-4, with D unresolved. The ends were cut back, 5 bases at V and 12 bases at J, with 16 bases in the middle. Germline CDR1 is SGHTA and CDR2 is FQGNSA. CDR3 size: 13 residues. For the CDR3, the DNA is TGTGCCAGCAGCAGACGCGGGTTCGGGGAACTGTTTTTT. Its translation: CASSRRGFGELFF. The whole variable domain, filled in from reference TRBV7-2 and TRBJ1-4, reads GAGVSQSPSNKVTEKGKDVELRCDPISGHTALYWYRQSLGQGLEFLIYFQGNSAPDKSGLPSDRFSAERTGGSVSTLTIQRTQQEDSAVYLCASSRRGFGELFFGSGTQLSVL.

This clone was observed a few times. The chain carries TRBV7-3 and TRBJ1-1, with D perhaps matching TRBD1 (5 bases). Trimming left V 4 bases short and J 4 bases short, with 10 bases between. CDR3 length: 13 amino acids. The germline CDR1 and CDR2 sequences are SGHTA and FQGTGA. The CDR3 is CASSSDRITEAFF. The CDR3 nucleotides read TGTGCCAGCAGCTCCGACAGAATCACTGAAGCTTTCTTT. Complete variable domain (other parts from reference TRBV7-3 and TRBJ1-1): GAGVSQTPSNKVTEKGKYVELRCDPISGHTALYWYRQSLGQGPEFLIYFQGTGAADDSGLPNDRFFAVRPEGSVSTLKIQRTERGDSAVYLCASSSDRITEAFFGQGTRLTVV.

The V and J genes are TRBV5-5 and TRBJ2-2; 10 nucleotides match TRBD1. Trimming removed 4 bases from V and 2 bases from J; junction bases left unmatched: 5. Germline CDR1 is SGHKS and CDR2 is YYEKEE (reference sequence). The CDR3 contains 16 residues. The CDR3 here is CASSGGDRGNTGELFF. CDR3 DNA sequence: TGTGCCAGCAGCGGCGGGGACAGGGGAAACACCGGGGAGCTGTTTTTT.